The 18 T cell receptor beta chains presented below share a single source sample, sequenced in a study of blood T cell repertoires in COVID-19. Method: immunoSEQ multiplex PCR; TCRdb's copy keeps in-frame clones and lacks some. The data show about 170,000 clones, 80% to 85% seen once. Material: peripheral blood. The receptors here all came from a man aged 70 or older with active or convalescent COVID-19.

The rearrangement joins TRBV2 to TRBJ2-2; D call uncertain. Trimming removed 5 bases from V and 5 bases from J, with 6 bases in between. The CDR3 consists of 12 residues. Germline V CDR1 and CDR2: SNHLY, FYNNEI. The CDR3 DNA follows: TGTGCCAGCAGTACCAGGACCGGGGAGCTGTTTTTT. Its translation: CASSTRTGELFF. Complete variable domain (other parts from reference TRBV2 and TRBJ2-2): EPEVTQTPSHQVTQMGQEVILRCVPISNHLYFYWYRQILGQKVEFLVSFYNNEISEKSEIFDDQFSVERPDGSNFTLKIRSTKLEDSAMYFCASSTRTGELFFGEGSRLTVL.

V and J are TRBV16 and TRBJ2-1, with a possible D match to TRBD1 (5 bases). There are 14 residues in the CDR3. CDR1 is KGHSY, CDR2 FQNENV, per germline. Trimming pared 5 bases from V and 5 bases from J, leaving 13 bases between. The CDR3 loop is CASSERGRNNEQFF. The CDR3 nucleotides read TGTGCCAGCAGCGAAAGGGGTCGGAACAATGAGCAGTTCTTC.

The chain couples TRBV6-5 to TRBJ2-3, with 9 bases that match TRBD1. The CDR3 has 14 residues. The germline CDR1 and CDR2 sequences are MNHEY and SVGAGI. With 6 bases clipped from V and 4 bases from J, the junction kept 5 bases outside the gene matches. The CDR3 protein is CASSLDRGPDTQYF. The DNA for the CDR3 is TGTGCCAGCAGCCTGGACAGGGGACCAGATACGCAGTATTTT.

V and J are TRBV6-5 and TRBJ1-5, with D hard to call. V was trimmed by 2 bases and J by 6 bases, leaving 14 bases between them. The V gene's germline CDR1 is MNHEY and CDR2 SVGAGI. The CDR3 contains 15 residues. CDR3 residues: CASSYAPGLSQPQHF. DNA for the CDR3: TGTGCCAGCAGTTACGCTCCGGGTCTCAGTCAGCCCCAGCATTTT.

This chain's CDR3 is CASGQRGTDTQYF. DNA for the CDR3: TGTGCCAGCGGACAAAGAGGCACAGATACGCAGTATTTT. The J gene is TRBJ2-3, the V gene TRBV7-9; tentatively, D is TRBD1 (5 bases). Germline V CDR1 and CDR2: SEHNR, FQNEAQ (reference sequence). This CDR3 region has 13 residues. V was shortened by 8 bases and J by 1 base, with 10 bases between the two germline ends.

The CDR3 protein is CASSPFLDRAYGYTF. The CDR3 DNA reads as TGTGCCAGCTCACCATTTTTGGACAGGGCCTATGGCTACACCTTC. The rearrangement links TRBV18 to TRBJ1-2, with 8 positions matching TRBD1. V trimming: 2 bases; J trimming: 4 bases; junction bases outside the gene matches: 6. Germline V gene data show CDR1 as KGHSH and CDR2 as LQKENI. The CDR3 spans 15 residues.

V is TRBV7-2 and J is TRBJ1-1; possibly TRBD1 for D (5 bases). This CDR3 contains 15 residues. V shed 4 bases and J shed 3 bases, with 15 bases lying between them. Germline CDR1 and CDR2: SGHTA and FQGNSA. The CDR3 spells CASSSGPGGYTEAFF. CDR3 nucleotide sequence: TGTGCCAGCAGCTCAGGGCCGGGAGGGTACACTGAAGCTTTCTTT.

This chain links TRBV19 with TRBJ2-2; tentatively, D is TRBD1 (6 bases). The germline gives CDR1 LNHDA, CDR2 SQIVND (reference sequence). The ends were cut back, 6 bases at V and 0 bases at J, with 17 bases in the middle. The CDR3 has 17 residues. CDR3 DNA sequence: TGTGCCAGTAGCCTCCGTTCGGGACAAGCGAACACCGGGGAGCTGTTTTTT. This sequence encodes CASSLRSGQANTGELFF.

The CDR3 protein is CASSGAPDTEAFF. CDR3 coding DNA: TGTGCCAGTTCAGGGGCGCCGGACACTGAAGCTTTCTTT. This chain connects TRBV5-4 to TRBJ1-1; D is perhaps TRBD1 (6 bases). The V end was cut by 8 bases, the J end by 3 bases, with 14 bases between. Germline lookup yields CDR1 SGHNT and CDR2 YYREEE (reference sequence). This CDR3 region has 13 residues.

The chain combines TRBV5-1 with TRBJ1-5, with TRBD1 matching 12 bases. J gave up 6 bases and V 2 bases, and 3 bases lay outside the gene matches. Per germline, CDR1 SGHRS and CDR2 YFSETQ. The CDR3 extends over 15 amino acids. CDR3 sequence: CASSFGTGGTQPQHF. As DNA, the CDR3 is TGCGCCAGCAGCTTCGGGACAGGGGGCACTCAGCCCCAGCATTTT.

This clone is a singleton in its sample. In nucleotides, the CDR3 is TGCGCCAGCAGCCAGCGACACCTAATGGAAGCTTTCTTT. Translating it yields CASSQRHLMEAFF. The chain links TRBV4-3 to TRBJ1-1, with D hard to call. CDR3 length equals 13 residues. Germline V CDR1 and CDR2: LGHNA, YSLEER. The germline V and J ends were trimmed by 3 bases and 8 bases, with 13 bases remaining between them.

V gene TRBV4-3 combines with J gene TRBJ2-7, with D possibly being TRBD2 (5 bases). V was clipped by 4 bases and J by 6 bases, with 13 bases between them. The CDR3 length is 13 residues. Germline-derived CDR1 and CDR2 are LGHNA and YSLEER. CDR3 sequence reads: CASSLTSDGEQYF. The CDR3, as DNA: TGCGCCAGCAGCCTCACTAGTGACGGCGAGCAGTACTTC.

This clone was observed a handful of times. The genes are TRBV7-2 and TRBJ1-2, with D possibly being TRBD1 (5 bases). CDR1 and CDR2 from the germline V gene are SGHTA and FQGNSA. Trimming pared 3 bases from V and 2 bases from J, leaving 10 bases between. This CDR3 contains 14 residues. The CDR3 loop reads CASSLGLGNYGYTF. Written as DNA, the CDR3 is TGTGCCAGCAGCTTGGGGCTAGGGAACTATGGCTACACCTTC.

This chain connects TRBV30 to TRBJ1-1; no firm D call. Trimming took off 3 bases at V and 1 base at J, with 12 bases between the two ends. CDR1 and CDR2 from the germline V gene are GTSNPN and SVGIG (reference sequence). The CDR3 contains 14 residues. CDR3 region: CAWRRGRRNTEAFF. The DNA of the CDR3 is TGTGCCTGGAGGCGAGGGAGGAGGAACACTGAAGCTTTCTTT. Variable domain in full (rest from reference TRBV30 and TRBJ1-1): SQTIHQWPATLVQPVGSPLSLECTVEGTSNPNLYWYRQAAGRGLQLLFYSVGIGQISSEVPQNLSASRPQDRQFILSSKKLLLSDSGFYLCAWRRGRRNTEAFFGQGTRLTVV.

The rearrangement joins TRBV19 to TRBJ2-3; 13 bases are a match to TRBD2. The trim removed 8 bases at V and 5 bases at J, leaving 4 bases unmatched. The germline V gene has CDR1 LNHDA and CDR2 SQIVND (reference sequence). This CDR3 contains 14 residues. CDR3 protein: CASGRTSGGDTQYF. The CDR3, as DNA: TGTGCCAGTGGACGGACTAGCGGGGGAGATACGCAGTATTTT.

Here the CDR3 DNA reads TGTGCCAGCAGGACGGGTGGCTATGGCTACACCTTC. It specifies CASRTGGYGYTF. The chain employs TRBV12-3 or TRBV12-4 and TRBJ1-2, with D unresolved. The germline V and J ends were trimmed by 6 bases and 4 bases, with 9 bases remaining between them. The CDR3 length is 12 residues.

This clone was counted once. CDR3 in DNA: TGTGCCAGCAGTCCCCCGACAGGGAATTACTACGAGCAGTACTTC. This sequence encodes CASSPPTGNYYEQYF. The J gene is TRBJ2-7, the V gene TRBV28, with 7 nucleotides matching TRBD1. This CDR3 comprises 15 residues. The germline V gene has CDR1 MDHEN and CDR2 SYDVKM. V trimming: 5 bases; J trimming: 3 bases; junction bases outside the gene matches: 10. Based on the CDR3 plus reference TRBV28 and TRBJ2-7, the full variable domain is DVKVTQSSRYLVKRTGEKVFLECVQDMDHENMFWYRQDPGLGLRLIYFSYDVKMKEKGDIPEGYSVSREKKERFSLILESASTNQTSMYLCASSPPTGNYYEQYFGPGTRLTVT.

This clone was seen just once. V gene TRBV2 combines with J gene TRBJ2-5; tentatively, D is TRBD1 (6 bases). The V gene's germline CDR1 is SNHLY and CDR2 FYNNEI. The V end lost 7 bases, the J end lost 5 bases, and 17 bases lay between the germline ends. CDR3 size: 14 residues. CDR3 amino acids: CASTGQGRYETQYF. The CDR3 coding sequence is TGTGCCAGCACAGGCCAGGGGCGATACGAGACCCAGTACTTC.